The 24 T cell receptor beta chains given below trace back to one sample, sequenced in a study of shared clonotypes between healthy human individuals. The assay was immunoSEQ multiplex PCR, and TCRdb's table has in-frame clones only and misses some. The data show 70,000 to 95,000 clones, around 57% seen once. Material: memory CD8+ T cells sorted from blood. Subset given: CD45RO+ cells pooled with CCR7-negative TemRA cells. Source of these receptors: a man aged 25 to 40 in good health.

The CDR3 bases are TGTGCCAGCAGTTGGGGACAGACAAACACCGGGGAGCTGTTTTTT. Its translation is CASSWGQTNTGELFF. This sequence joins TRBV27 and TRBJ2-2; 7 bases fit TRBD1. After removal of 4 bases from V and 2 bases from J, the junction contained 4 bases not matched to a gene. The CDR3 contains 15 residues. Germline CDR1 reads MNHEY; CDR2 reads SMNVEV (reference sequence).

This clone was counted a few times. Within the sample, other DNA sequences also encode this same CDR3. The rearrangement links TRBV28 to TRBJ2-7; 9 nucleotides line up with TRBD1. With V trimmed by 6 bases and J by 4 bases, 4 bases remained unmatched. CDR3 length: 13 amino acids. Germline CDR1 reads MDHEN; CDR2 reads SYDVKM. As DNA, the CDR3 is TGTGCCAGCAGCTCCGGGACAGGGTACGAGCAGTACTTC. This encodes CASSSGTGYEQYF.

V gene TRBV5-1 combines with J gene TRBJ1-2; D is uncertain. Looked up from germline, CDR1 is SGHRS and CDR2 is YFSETQ. The CDR3 extends over 15 amino acids. V was shortened by 7 bases and J by 4 bases, with 20 bases between the two germline ends. In DNA form, the CDR3 reads TGCGCCAGCCTGTGGCCGGTTCGAAAGACCTATGGCTACACCTTC. Translated: CASLWPVRKTYGYTF. Variable domain in full (rest from reference TRBV5-1 and TRBJ1-2): KAGVTQTPRYLIKTRGQQVTLSCSPISGHRSVSWYQQTPGQGLQFLFEYFSETQRNKGNFPGRFSGRQFSNSRSEMNVSTLELGDSALYLCASLWPVRKTYGYTFGSGTRLTVV.

This rearrangement joins TRBV28 to TRBJ2-7; 7 bases line up with TRBD2. The CDR3 has 14 amino acids. Per the germline V gene, CDR1 is MDHEN and CDR2 is SYDVKM. Germline trimming cut 6 bases from V and 3 bases from J; bases unmatched to any gene: 8. In DNA form, the CDR3 reads TGTGCCAGCAGGGACGGAGCGGGATACTACGAGCAGTACTTC. Encoded protein: CASRDGAGYYEQYF.

This clone was counted only a few times. This rearrangement joins TRBV15 to TRBJ2-3; D possibly corresponds to TRBD1 (6 bases). This CDR3 has 14 amino acids. Between the trimmed V and J ends, which lost 6 bases and 0 bases, there was a span of 10 bases. Germline V gene data show CDR1 as LNHNV and CDR2 as YYDKDF (reference sequence). The CDR3 DNA sequence: TGTGCCACCAGAAGGACAGCCAGCACAGATACGCAGTATTTT. Its translation is CATRRTASTDTQYF.

The J gene is TRBJ2-3, the V gene TRBV2; D possibly corresponds to TRBD2 (6 bases). Germline CDR1 SNHLY, CDR2 FYNNEI. This CDR3 has 14 amino acids. V lost 10 bases and J 1 base, leaving 15 bases between the germline ends. CDR3 bases: TGTGCCACCGGGGGAATGTTGGGCACAGATACGCAGTATTTT. Its translation: CATGGMLGTDTQYF.

On this clone: A far larger clone is one base from this, pointing to a likely read error. Other DNA sequences in this specimen translate into the identical CDR3. The chain recombines TRBV27 with TRBJ2-6; tentative D call: TRBD2 (5 bases). The CDR3 spans 16 residues. Germline V gene lookup returns CDR1 MNHEY and CDR2 SMNVEV (reference sequence). V was clipped by 3 bases and J by 0 bases, with 9 bases between them. The CDR3, as DNA: TGTGCCAGCAGTTTGGTCGGAGGCTCTGGGGCCAACGTCCTGACTTTC. Protein: CASSLVGGSGANVLTF.

The rearrangement joins TRBV5-1 to TRBJ2-3, with 8 nucleotides matching TRBD2. Germline CDR1 and CDR2: SGHRS and YFSETQ. The CDR3 runs to 16 residues. J gave up 4 bases and V 7 bases, and 14 bases lay outside the gene matches. CDR3 nucleotide sequence: TGCGCCAGCCGTCGGGGGGGAAGCCTTCGCGCAGATACGCAGTATTTT. Translation gives CASRRGGSLRADTQYF.

There are a few counts of this clone. The chain combines TRBV9 with TRBJ2-1; D is uncertain. Germline V gene sequence: CDR1 SGDLS, CDR2 YYNGEE. This CDR3 comprises 13 residues. V gave up 0 bases and J gave up 6 bases, with 7 bases separating them. The CDR3 bases are TGTGCCAGCAGCGTAGACTCGCGCAATGAGCAGTTCTTC. Encoded protein: CASSVDSRNEQFF. The variable domain in full, completed from reference TRBV9 and TRBJ2-1, reads DSGVTQTPKHLITATGQRVTLRCSPRSGDLSVYWYQQSLDQGLQFLIQYYNGEERAKGNILERFSAQQFPDLHSELNLSSLELGDSALYFCASSVDSRNEQFFGPGTRLTVL.

V gene TRBV11-3 combines with J gene TRBJ2-2; D is unclear. The V gene's germline CDR1 is SGHNT and CDR2 YENEEA. CDR3 size: 14 residues. Between the trimmed V and J ends, which lost 1 base and 3 bases, there was a span of 6 bases. The CDR3 DNA reads as TGTGCCAGCAGCTTAGGAGGATACACCGGGGAGCTGTTTTTT. This translates into CASSLGGYTGELFF.

This rearrangement joins TRBV7-2 to TRBJ2-7, with D maybe TRBD2 (5 bases). V lost 5 bases and J 4 bases, leaving 12 bases between the germline ends. This CDR3 region has 13 residues. The germline gives CDR1 SGHTA, CDR2 FQGNSA. DNA of the CDR3: TGTGCCAGCAGCGTATACGGGGAGTACGAGCAGTACTTC. Amino acid sequence: CASSVYGEYEQYF.

This clone was counted between two and nine times. The chain links TRBV6-1 to TRBJ1-1; D may be TRBD1 (6 bases). The V end lost 8 bases, the J end lost 6 bases, and 22 bases lay between the germline ends. There are 15 residues in the CDR3. Looked up from germline, CDR1 is MNHNS and CDR2 is SASEGT. CDR3 sequence (DNA): TGTGCCAGCTCACACAGGGATCATCGAACTTCTGAAGCTTTCTTT. Protein product: CASSHRDHRTSEAFF.

The CDR3 bases are TGCGCCAGCAGTATGCAGGCAAATTGGGAGACCCAGTACTTC. It yields the protein CASSMQANWETQYF. V usage is TRBV5-1 and J usage is TRBJ2-5; D is undetermined. V was cut by 5 bases and J by 5 bases, with 16 bases left in between. The CDR3 contains 14 residues. In germline, CDR1 is SGHRS, CDR2 YFSETQ.

Regarding this clone: The sample has other DNA sequences that encode this CDR3 too. The chain couples TRBV15 to TRBJ2-7; D unclear. The CDR3 runs to 14 residues. Germline loops: CDR1 LNHNV, CDR2 YYDKDF (reference sequence). The germline V and J ends were trimmed by 0 bases and 3 bases, with 9 bases remaining between them. CDR3 sequence reads: CATSRDLSFYEQYF. The CDR3 coding sequence is TGTGCCACCAGCAGAGATCTCTCCTTCTACGAGCAGTACTTC.

This chain uses TRBV29-1 with TRBJ1-1; D is unclear. The germline gives CDR1 SQVTM, CDR2 ANQGSEA. The CDR3 is made up of 11 amino acids. Trimming removed 5 bases at V and 0 bases at J, with 4 bases between. The chain's CDR3 is CSVCMNTEAFF. Written as DNA, the CDR3 is TGCAGCGTTTGCATGAACACTGAAGCTTTCTTT.

This clone was seen many times. This chain links TRBV6-4 with TRBJ2-1; no firm D call. Trimming removed 2 bases from V and 0 bases from J, with 8 bases in between. Germline assignment: CDR1 MRHNA and CDR2 SNTAGT. The CDR3 extends over 15 amino acids. Here the CDR3 reads CASSDAASSYNEQFF. The CDR3, as DNA: TGTGCCAGCAGTGACGCGGCTAGCTCCTACAATGAGCAGTTCTTC.

In its sample, this clone was seen many times. This rearrangement joins TRBV2 to TRBJ1-2, with 8 bases lining up with TRBD1. The CDR3 consists of 13 residues. J gave up 7 bases and V 3 bases, and 4 bases lay outside the gene matches. Germline lookup yields CDR1 SNHLY and CDR2 FYNNEI. The CDR3 loop reads CASSDATGVGYTF. In DNA form, the CDR3 reads TGTGCCAGCAGTGACGCGACAGGGGTTGGCTACACCTTC.

The chain has TRBV7-2 and TRBJ2-7, with 11 bases identical to TRBD1. Germline V gene sequence: CDR1 SGHTA, CDR2 FQGNSA. This CDR3 spans 16 amino acids. With V trimmed by 1 base and J by 6 bases, 8 bases remained unmatched. This CDR3 reads CASSLVFFGTGGEQYF. As DNA, the CDR3 is TGTGCCAGCAGCTTAGTATTCTTTGGGACAGGGGGCGAGCAGTACTTC.

This chain joins TRBV2 and TRBJ1-2, with 9 positions matching TRBD1. The J segment lost 2 bases and the V segment lost 9 bases, leaving 13 bases of the junction unmatched. CDR3 length: 16 residues. Germline CDR1 reads SNHLY; CDR2 reads FYNNEI. The CDR3 loop reads CASPTVRDRENYGYTF. CDR3 sequence (DNA): TGTGCCAGTCCTACCGTCCGGGACAGGGAGAACTATGGCTACACCTTC.

There are a few counts of this clone. The chain carries TRBV7-2 and TRBJ2-3, with TRBD2 identical over 9 bases. Germline CDR1 reads SGHTA; CDR2 reads FQGNSA. With 4 bases clipped from V and 2 bases from J, the junction kept 13 bases outside the gene matches. This CDR3 contains 18 residues. CDR3 region: CASSYPVVAGVVTDTQYF. CDR3 in DNA: TGTGCCAGCAGCTACCCCGTGGTAGCGGGAGTTGTCACAGATACGCAGTATTTT.

The chain couples TRBV2 to TRBJ2-1; TRBD2 matches 8 bases. This CDR3 spans 14 amino acids. Trimming at V came to 4 bases and at J to 4 bases, leaving 3 bases not matched to a gene. Looked up from germline, CDR1 is SNHLY and CDR2 is FYNNEI. The CDR3 loop reads CASSGSSGYNEQFF. The CDR3 DNA sequence: TGTGCCAGCAGTGGATCTAGCGGGTACAATGAGCAGTTCTTC.

The V gene is TRBV6-5, the J gene TRBJ2-1; the match to TRBD2 covers 10 bases. The CDR3 has 14 amino acids. The junction had 4 bases not matched to a gene; V was cut back by 6 bases and J by 5 bases. The germline CDR1 and CDR2 sequences are MNHEY and SVGAGI. The CDR3 spells CASSPTSGNNEQFF. The CDR3 DNA reads as TGTGCCAGCAGCCCCACTAGCGGGAACAATGAGCAGTTCTTC.

CDR3 coding DNA: TGTGCCAGCAGCCAATGGGTTTCGAACACCGGGGAGCTGTTTTTT. This translates into CASSQWVSNTGELFF. The gene calls are TRBV6-5 and TRBJ2-2; D not resolved. Trimming cost V 6 bases and J 0 bases, with 11 bases left between them. Germline lookup yields CDR1 MNHEY and CDR2 SVGAGI. This CDR3 region has 15 residues.

CDR3 protein: CASSFAEKLFF. In DNA form, the CDR3 reads TGTGCCAGCAGCTTTGCGGAAAAACTGTTTTTT. This rearrangement joins TRBV7-2 to TRBJ1-4, with D uncertain. Between the trimmed V and J ends, which lost 3 bases and 8 bases, there was a span of 4 bases. The CDR3 spans 11 residues. Germline assignment: CDR1 SGHTA and CDR2 FQGNSA.